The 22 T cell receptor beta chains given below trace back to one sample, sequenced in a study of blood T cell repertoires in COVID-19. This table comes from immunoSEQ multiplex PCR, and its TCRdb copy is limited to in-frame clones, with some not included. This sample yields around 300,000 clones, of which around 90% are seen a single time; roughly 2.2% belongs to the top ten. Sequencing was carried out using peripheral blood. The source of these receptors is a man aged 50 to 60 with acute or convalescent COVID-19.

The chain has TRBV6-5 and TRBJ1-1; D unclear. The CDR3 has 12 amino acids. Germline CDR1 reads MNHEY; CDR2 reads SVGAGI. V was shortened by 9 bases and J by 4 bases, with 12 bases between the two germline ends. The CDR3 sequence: CASGPLGTEAFF. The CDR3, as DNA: TGTGCCAGTGGGCCCCTCGGCACTGAAGCTTTCTTT.

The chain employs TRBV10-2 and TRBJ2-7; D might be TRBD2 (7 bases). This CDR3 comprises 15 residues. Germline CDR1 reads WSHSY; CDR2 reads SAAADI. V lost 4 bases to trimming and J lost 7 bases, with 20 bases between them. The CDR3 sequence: CASSVGGGLSREQYF. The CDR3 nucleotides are TGCGCCAGCAGTGTAGGGGGGGGCCTATCGCGGGAGCAGTACTTC.

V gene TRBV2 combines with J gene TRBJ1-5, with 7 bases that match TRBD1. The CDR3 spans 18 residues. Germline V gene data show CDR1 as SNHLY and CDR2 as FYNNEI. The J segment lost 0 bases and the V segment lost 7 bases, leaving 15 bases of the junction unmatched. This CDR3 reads CASTARQGLINSNQPQHF. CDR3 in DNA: TGTGCCAGCACTGCCCGACAGGGCCTTATTAATAGCAATCAGCCCCAGCATTTT.

Written as DNA, the CDR3 is TGTGCCAGCAGCCTGCTGACAGGGCCGGGGACTGAAGCTTTCTTT. Protein: CASSLLTGPGTEAFF. The J gene is TRBJ1-1, the V gene TRBV11-1; 7 bases align to TRBD1. This CDR3 has 15 residues. In germline, CDR1 is SGHAT, CDR2 FQDESV (reference sequence). V was clipped by 5 bases and J by 5 bases; unmatched bases: 11.

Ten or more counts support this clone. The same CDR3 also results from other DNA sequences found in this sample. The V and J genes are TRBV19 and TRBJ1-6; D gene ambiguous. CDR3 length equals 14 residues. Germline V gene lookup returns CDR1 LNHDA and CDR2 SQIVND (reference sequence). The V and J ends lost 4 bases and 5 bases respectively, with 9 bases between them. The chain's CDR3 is CASSTGGNNSPLHF. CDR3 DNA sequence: TGTGCCAGTAGTACGGGCGGGAATAATTCACCCCTCCACTTT. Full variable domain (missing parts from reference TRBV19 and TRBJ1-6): DGGITQSPKYLFRKEGQNVTLSCEQNLNHDAMYWYRQDPGQGLRLIYYSQIVNDFQKGDIAEGYSVSREKKESFPLTVTSAQKNPTAFYLCASSTGGNNSPLHFGNGTRLTVT.

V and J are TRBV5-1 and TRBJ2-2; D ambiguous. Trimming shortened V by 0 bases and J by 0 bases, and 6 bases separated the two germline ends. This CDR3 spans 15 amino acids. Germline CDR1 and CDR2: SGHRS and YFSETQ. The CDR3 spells CASSLETSNTGELFF. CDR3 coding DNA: TGCGCCAGCAGCTTGGAGACTTCGAACACCGGGGAGCTGTTTTTT.

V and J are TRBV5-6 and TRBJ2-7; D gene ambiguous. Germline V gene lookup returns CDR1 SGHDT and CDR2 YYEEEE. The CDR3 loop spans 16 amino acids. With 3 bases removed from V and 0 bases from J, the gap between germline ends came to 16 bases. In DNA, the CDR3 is TGTGCCAGCAGCTCCATCCAGCAGGTTTACTCCTACGAGCAGTACTTC. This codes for CASSSIQQVYSYEQYF. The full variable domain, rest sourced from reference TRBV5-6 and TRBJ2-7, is DAGVTQSPTHLIKTRGQQVTLRCSPKSGHDTVSWYQQALGQGPQFIFQYYEEEERQRGNFPDRFSGHQFPNYSSELNVNALLLGDSALYLCASSSIQQVYSYEQYFGPGTRLTVT.

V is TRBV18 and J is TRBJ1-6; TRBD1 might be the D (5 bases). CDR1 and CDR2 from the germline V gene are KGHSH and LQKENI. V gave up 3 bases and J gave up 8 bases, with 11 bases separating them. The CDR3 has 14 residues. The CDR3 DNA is TGTGCCAGCTCACCGCAGGGCACGGATTCACCCCTCCACTTT. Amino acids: CASSPQGTDSPLHF.

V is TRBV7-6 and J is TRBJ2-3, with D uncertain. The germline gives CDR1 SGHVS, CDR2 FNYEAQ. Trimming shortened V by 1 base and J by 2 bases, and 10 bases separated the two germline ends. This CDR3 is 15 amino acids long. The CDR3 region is CASSLGPPSTDTQYF. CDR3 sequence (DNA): TGTGCCAGCAGCTTAGGGCCCCCCTCCACAGATACGCAGTATTTT.

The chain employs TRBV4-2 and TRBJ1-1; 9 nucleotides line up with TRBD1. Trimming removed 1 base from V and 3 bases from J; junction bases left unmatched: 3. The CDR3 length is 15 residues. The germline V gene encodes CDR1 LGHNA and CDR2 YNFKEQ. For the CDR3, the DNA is TGTGCCAGCAGCCAAGTAGGACAGGGGTACACTGAAGCTTTCTTT. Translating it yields CASSQVGQGYTEAFF.

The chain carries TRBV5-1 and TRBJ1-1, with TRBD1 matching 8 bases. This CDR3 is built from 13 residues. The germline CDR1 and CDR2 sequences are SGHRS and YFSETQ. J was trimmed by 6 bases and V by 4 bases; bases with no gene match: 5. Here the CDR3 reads CASSLHRGAEAFF. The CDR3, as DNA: TGCGCCAGCAGCCTCCACAGGGGGGCTGAAGCTTTCTTT.

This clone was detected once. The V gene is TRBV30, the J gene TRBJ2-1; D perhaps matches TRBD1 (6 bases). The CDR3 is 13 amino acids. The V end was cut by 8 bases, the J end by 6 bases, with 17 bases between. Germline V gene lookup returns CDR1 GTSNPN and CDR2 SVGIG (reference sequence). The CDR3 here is CARARGPLNEQFF. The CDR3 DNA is TGTGCCCGGGCCAGGGGCCCGCTCAATGAGCAGTTCTTC.

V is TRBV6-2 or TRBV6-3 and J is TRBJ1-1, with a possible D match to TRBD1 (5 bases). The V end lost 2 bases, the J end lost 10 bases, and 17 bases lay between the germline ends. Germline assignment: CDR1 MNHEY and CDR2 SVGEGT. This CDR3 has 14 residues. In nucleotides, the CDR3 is TGTGCCAGCAGTTACAGGGTTGACAGTCAGGGAGCTTTCTTT. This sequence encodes CASSYRVDSQGAFF.

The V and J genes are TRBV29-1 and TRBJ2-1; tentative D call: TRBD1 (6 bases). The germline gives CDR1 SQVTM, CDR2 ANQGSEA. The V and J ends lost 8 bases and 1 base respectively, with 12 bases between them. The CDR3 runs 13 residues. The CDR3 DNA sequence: TGCAGCTTCCAGGGGCTTTCCTACAATGAGCAGTTCTTC. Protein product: CSFQGLSYNEQFF.

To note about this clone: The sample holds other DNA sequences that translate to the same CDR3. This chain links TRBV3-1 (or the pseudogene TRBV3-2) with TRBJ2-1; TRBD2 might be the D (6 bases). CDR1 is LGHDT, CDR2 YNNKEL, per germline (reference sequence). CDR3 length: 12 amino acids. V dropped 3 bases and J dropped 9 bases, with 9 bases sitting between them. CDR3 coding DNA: TGTGCCAGCAGCCAGCTGGGGGGTGAGCAGTTCTTC. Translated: CASSQLGGEQFF.

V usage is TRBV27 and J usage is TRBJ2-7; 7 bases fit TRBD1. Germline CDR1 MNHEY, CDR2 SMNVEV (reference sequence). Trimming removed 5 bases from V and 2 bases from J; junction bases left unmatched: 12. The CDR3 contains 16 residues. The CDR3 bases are TGTGCCAGCAGTCCCCTACAGGGGATATCCCCCTACGAGCAGTACTTC. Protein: CASSPLQGISPYEQYF.

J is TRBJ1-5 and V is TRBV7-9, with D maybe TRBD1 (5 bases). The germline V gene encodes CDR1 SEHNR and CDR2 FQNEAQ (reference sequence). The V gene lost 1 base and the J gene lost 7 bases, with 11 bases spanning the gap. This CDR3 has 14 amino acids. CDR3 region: CASSLGGNGQPQHF. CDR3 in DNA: TGTGCCAGCAGCTTAGGGGGCAACGGGCAGCCCCAGCATTTT.

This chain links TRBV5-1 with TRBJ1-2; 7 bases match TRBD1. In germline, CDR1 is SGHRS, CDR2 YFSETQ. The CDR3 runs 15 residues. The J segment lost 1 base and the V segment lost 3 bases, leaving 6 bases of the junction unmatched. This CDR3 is CASSSRDSFNYGYTF. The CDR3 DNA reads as TGCGCCAGCAGCTCCCGGGACAGCTTTAACTATGGCTACACCTTC.

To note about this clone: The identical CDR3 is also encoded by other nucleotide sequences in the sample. The CDR3 region has the DNA TGTGCCAGCAGCCTAGCCGGGGGTGAGCAGTTCTTC. Translation: CASSLAGGEQFF. This rearrangement joins TRBV3-1 (or the pseudogene TRBV3-2) to TRBJ2-1, with D possibly being TRBD2 (6 bases). Trimming pared 4 bases from V and 9 bases from J, leaving 10 bases between. This CDR3 is built from 12 residues. Germline lookup yields CDR1 LGHDT and CDR2 YNNKEL (reference sequence).

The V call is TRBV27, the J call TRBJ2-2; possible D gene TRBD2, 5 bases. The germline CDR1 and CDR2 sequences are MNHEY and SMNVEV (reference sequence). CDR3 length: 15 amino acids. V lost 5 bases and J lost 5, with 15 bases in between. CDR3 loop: CASSTQAGGTGELFF. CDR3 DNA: TGTGCCAGCAGTACCCAGGCAGGCGGGACCGGGGAGCTGTTTTTT.

CDR3 bases: TGCGCCAGCAGTGAGGGCAGTCCAGGAAATTCACCCCTCCACTTT. It translates to CASSEGSPGNSPLHF. The rearrangement uses TRBV10-1 and TRBJ1-6, with D uncertain. This CDR3 has 15 residues. Trimming shortened V by 2 bases and J by 7 bases, and 12 bases separated the two germline ends. In germline, CDR1 is WNHNN, CDR2 SYGVQD (reference sequence).

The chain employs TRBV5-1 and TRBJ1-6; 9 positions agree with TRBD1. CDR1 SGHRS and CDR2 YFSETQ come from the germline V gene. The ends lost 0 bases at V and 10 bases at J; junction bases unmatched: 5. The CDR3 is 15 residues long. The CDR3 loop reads CASSLAGTGSSPLHF. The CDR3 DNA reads TGCGCCAGCAGCTTGGCCGGGACAGGGTCGTCACCCCTCCACTTT.